This TCR beta chain appears in the sequencing data of a study of T cell responses to AZD1222 COVID-19 vaccine. TCRdb's copy holds only in-frame clones and misses some; the assay was immunoSEQ multiplex PCR. The sample gives 90,000 to 150,000 clones, 80% to 95% of which show up once; about 7.7% is in the top ten. The V end lost 6 bases, the J end lost 1 base, and 12 bases lay between the germline ends. Germline V CDR1 and CDR2: SGDLS, YYNGEE. The CDR3 extends over 14 amino acids. The source material was peripheral blood, sampled 28 days after the second AZD1222 dose. The chain couples TRBV9 to TRBJ2-3; D unresolved. This TCR was sampled from an adult who received the AZD1222 COVID-19 vaccine. CDR3 residues: CASKKGSGTDTQYF. The CDR3 DNA reads as TGTGCCAGCAAGAAGGGCTCCGGCACAGATACGCAGTATTTT.